Below, one T cell receptor (beta chain) is given with its context. The data are from a study of control samples from healthy donors and cancer patients. Data came from immunoSEQ multiplex PCR; TCRdb stores just in-frame clones and leaves some out. This sample has approximately 92,000 clones, with over 90% found just once. With 3 bases removed from V and 1 base from J, the gap between germline ends came to 15 bases. Germline values: CDR1 SQVTM, CDR2 ANQGSEA. The CDR3 is 15 amino acids. Sequences were obtained from blood. The chain links TRBV29-1 to TRBJ1-1, with D possibly being TRBD1 (6 bases). This TCR was recovered from a woman under 40 in good health. CDR3 nucleotide sequence: TGCAGCGTTGAGAACCCGGGACAAAAGAACACTGAAGCTTTCTTT. Protein product: CSVENPGQKNTEAFF.